Presented here are 20 T cell receptor beta chains from one specimen sequenced in a study of OX40 agonist ivuxolimab in advanced cancers. The method was immunoSEQ multiplex PCR; TCRdb's version includes in-frame clones alone and lacks a portion of them. There are tens of thousands of clones in the sample; around 87% occur only once, and 1.3% lies in the top ten. Material: CD4+ or CD8+ T cells sorted from blood, obtained in a trial of the OX40 agonist ivuxolimab. These receptors were collected from an adult with an advanced solid tumor such as melanoma, head and neck, liver or kidney cancer.

The chain uses TRBV7-9 and TRBJ2-7; TRBD2 is a possible D gene (6 bases). Deletions cut 2 bases from V and 2 bases from J, with 22 bases between. Germline V gene sequence: CDR1 SEHNR, CDR2 FQNEAQ (reference sequence). The CDR3 has 18 amino acids. CDR3 region: CASSLWRGLGQATYEQYF. The CDR3 region has the DNA TGTGCCAGCAGCTTATGGAGGGGACTCGGCCAGGCCACCTACGAGCAGTACTTC.

The CDR3 protein is CAISPHTGTSPTDTQYF. The CDR3 region has the DNA TGTGCCATCAGTCCCCACACCGGGACTAGCCCAACAGATACGCAGTATTTT. V is TRBV10-3 and J is TRBJ2-3, with 9 bases aligning to TRBD2. The CDR3 has 17 residues. V was clipped by 5 bases and J by 3 bases; unmatched bases: 12. Germline CDR1 and CDR2: ENHRY and SYGVKD.

The chain recombines TRBV28 with TRBJ2-7; D is perhaps TRBD1 (5 bases). CDR3 length: 14 amino acids. Per the germline V gene, CDR1 is MDHEN and CDR2 is SYDVKM. V shed 6 bases and J shed 0 bases, with 12 bases lying between them. This CDR3 reads CASRGSGPSYEQYF. CDR3 nucleotide sequence: TGTGCCAGCAGGGGATCAGGGCCCTCCTACGAGCAGTACTTC.

The chain joins TRBV18 to TRBJ1-4, with a weak D call TRBD1 (6 bases). The CDR3 runs 14 residues. With 3 bases removed from V and 8 bases from J, the gap between germline ends came to 13 bases. The germline gives CDR1 KGHSH, CDR2 LQKENI. The DNA for the CDR3 is TGTGCCAGCTCACCCGTGGCAGGGGCAGAAAAACTGTTTTTT. Its protein is CASSPVAGAEKLFF.

The chain links TRBV9 to TRBJ2-1; possibly TRBD2 for D (5 bases). V dropped 0 bases and J dropped 6 bases, with 13 bases sitting between them. Germline CDR1 SGDLS, CDR2 YYNGEE. CDR3 size: 15 residues. The CDR3 DNA reads TGTGCCAGCAGCGTAGCTGGGGAGCCAGGCAATGAGCAGTTCTTC. Protein: CASSVAGEPGNEQFF. Combining the CDR3 with reference TRBV9 and TRBJ2-1 gives the whole variable domain DSGVTQTPKHLITATGQRVTLRCSPRSGDLSVYWYQQSLDQGLQFLIQYYNGEERAKGNILERFSAQQFPDLHSELNLSSLELGDSALYFCASSVAGEPGNEQFFGPGTRLTVL.

The chain recombines TRBV28 with TRBJ1-2, with D perhaps TRBD1 (5 bases). The V end lost 3 bases, the J end lost 8 bases, and 10 bases lay between the germline ends. The CDR3 runs to 12 residues. The germline V gene encodes CDR1 MDHEN and CDR2 SYDVKM. This chain's CDR3 is CASSLVTGGYTF. The CDR3 DNA reads as TGTGCCAGCAGTTTGGTAACAGGCGGCTACACCTTC.

The chain carries TRBV5-1 and TRBJ1-1, with D unresolved. CDR1 SGHRS and CDR2 YFSETQ come from the germline V gene. Trimming removed 5 bases at V and 1 base at J, with 15 bases between. The CDR3 length is 15 residues. The CDR3 region has the DNA TGCGCCAGCAGGGTTCTGTACAGTCGGAACACTGAAGCTTTCTTT. This encodes CASRVLYSRNTEAFF.

V usage is TRBV5-1 and J usage is TRBJ2-3, with 7 bases matching TRBD1. Germline-derived CDR1 and CDR2 are SGHRS and YFSETQ. The CDR3 sequence is 13 residues long. Trimming removed 5 bases from V and 6 bases from J; junction bases left unmatched: 6. The CDR3 loop reads CASRPTGLDTQYF. The CDR3 DNA follows: TGCGCCAGCAGGCCGACAGGGTTGGATACGCAGTATTTT.

This clone is a singleton in its sample. The V gene is TRBV19, the J gene TRBJ2-5; D might be TRBD2 (7 bases). This CDR3 has 13 residues. With 6 bases removed from V and 2 bases from J, the gap between germline ends came to 10 bases. Germline V gene sequence: CDR1 LNHDA, CDR2 SQIVND (reference sequence). The CDR3 DNA reads as TGTGCCAGTAGACAGGGAGGGCAAGAGACCCAGTACTTC. This codes for CASRQGGQETQYF.

The chain recombines TRBV11-2 with TRBJ1-2; unclear D gene. The ends were cut back, 1 base at V and 4 bases at J, with 10 bases in the middle. This CDR3 spans 14 amino acids. CDR1 SGHAT and CDR2 FQNNGV come from the germline V gene. CDR3 protein: CASSLGAVAYGYTF. For the CDR3, the DNA is TGTGCCAGCAGCTTAGGCGCTGTTGCCTATGGCTACACCTTC.

J is TRBJ1-1 and V is TRBV19, with unresolved D. This CDR3 spans 13 amino acids. CDR1 is LNHDA, CDR2 SQIVND, per germline (reference sequence). V gave up 6 bases and J gave up 10 bases, with 18 bases separating them. Written as DNA, the CDR3 is TGTGCCAGTAGCGGGCGAGAGTCCCAACCAGCTTTCTTT. It is translated as CASSGRESQPAFF.

The V call is TRBV30, the J call TRBJ1-4; D is unresolved. V was shortened by 7 bases and J by 0 bases, with 6 bases between the two germline ends. CDR3 length: 12 residues. Germline V gives CDR1 GTSNPN, CDR2 SVGIG (reference sequence). CDR3 nucleotides: TGTGCCTCAGATGCAACTAATGAAAAACTGTTTTTT. Encoded protein: CASDATNEKLFF. Using reference TRBV30 and TRBJ1-4 for the parts outside the CDR3, the full variable domain is SQTIHQWPATLVQPVGSPLSLECTVEGTSNPNLYWYRQAAGRGLQLLFYSVGIGQISSEVPQNLSASRPQDRQFILSSKKLLLSDSGFYLCASDATNEKLFFGSGTQLSVL.

This clone was counted a few times. The J gene is TRBJ2-5, the V gene TRBV7-3; D not certain. V lost 0 bases and J 5 bases, leaving 13 bases between the germline ends. The CDR3 contains 15 residues. The germline V gene encodes CDR1 SGHTA and CDR2 FQGTGA. The CDR3 sequence: CASSLTAQDSETQYF. CDR3 coding DNA: TGTGCCAGCAGCTTAACGGCCCAGGATTCGGAGACCCAGTACTTC.

The chain combines TRBV11-3 with TRBJ2-1, with 9 nucleotides matching TRBD1. The CDR3 runs to 15 residues. The J segment lost 3 bases and the V segment lost 5 bases, leaving 5 bases of the junction unmatched. The germline gives CDR1 SGHNT, CDR2 YENEEA. This chain's CDR3 is CASSMGQGVYNEQFF. The CDR3 nucleotides are TGTGCCAGCAGCATGGGACAGGGAGTCTACAATGAGCAGTTCTTC.

The V gene is TRBV4-2, the J gene TRBJ1-5; tentative D call: TRBD1 (5 bases). V dropped 0 bases and J dropped 7 bases, with 13 bases sitting between them. CDR1 LGHNA and CDR2 YNFKEQ come from the germline V gene. This CDR3 has 15 residues. CDR3 loop: CASSQDRAQGQPQHF. CDR3 nucleotide sequence: TGTGCCAGCAGCCAAGACAGGGCGCAGGGCCAGCCCCAGCATTTT.

The rearrangement links TRBV9 to TRBJ2-1; maybe TRBD2 (7 bases). V gave up 0 bases and J gave up 5 bases, with 12 bases separating them. Germline loops: CDR1 SGDLS, CDR2 YYNGEE. The CDR3 has 15 amino acids. The chain's CDR3 is CASSVAAGADNEQFF. The CDR3 coding sequence is TGTGCCAGCAGCGTAGCGGCGGGGGCAGACAATGAGCAGTTCTTC. Full variable domain (missing parts from reference TRBV9 and TRBJ2-1): DSGVTQTPKHLITATGQRVTLRCSPRSGDLSVYWYQQSLDQGLQFLIQYYNGEERAKGNILERFSAQQFPDLHSELNLSSLELGDSALYFCASSVAAGADNEQFFGPGTRLTVL.

The gene calls are TRBV7-3 and TRBJ2-1, with a possible D match to TRBD1 (7 bases). The length of the CDR3 is 13 residues. Germline V gene lookup returns CDR1 SGHTA and CDR2 FQGTGA. V was pared by 1 base and J by 10 bases, with 11 bases between. The CDR3 protein is CASSLSGGGEQFF. DNA of the CDR3: TGTGCCAGCAGCTTAAGTGGAGGGGGCGAGCAGTTCTTC.

The chain recombines TRBV2 with TRBJ2-2; maybe TRBD1 (6 bases). This CDR3 comprises 15 residues. Germline values: CDR1 SNHLY, CDR2 FYNNEI. Deletions cut 6 bases from V and 5 bases from J, with 16 bases between. The DNA of the CDR3 is TGTGCCAGCAGACAAGACAGGATTTCGACCGGGGAGCTGTTTTTT. Translation: CASRQDRISTGELFF.

The table lists this clone with a few counts. This chain joins TRBV4-1 and TRBJ2-3; TRBD2 aligns across 7 bases. The V segment lost 1 base and the J segment 8 bases; nucleotides outside the gene matches: 6. The CDR3 contains 14 residues. Germline V CDR1 and CDR2: MGHRA, YSYEKL. The CDR3: CASSQGGSVATQYF. CDR3 DNA: TGCGCCAGCAGCCAAGGCGGGAGTGTTGCTACGCAGTATTTT.

This chain uses TRBV6-5 with TRBJ1-2, with unresolved D. Germline CDR1 is MNHEY and CDR2 is SVGAGI. V dropped 1 base and J dropped 2 bases, with 5 bases sitting between them. The CDR3 covers 13 residues. The CDR3 region has the DNA TGTGCCAGCAGTTACTTATCCAACTATGGCTACACCTTC. Translated: CASSYLSNYGYTF.